This TCR beta chain emerged from a study of PD-L1 blockade in urothelial cancer. Note on this clone: Its antigen is not identified.

Whole-study results and caveats: Durable-benefit patients had greater expansion of tumor-associated blood clones at 3 weeks.

TCRdb keeps only in-frame clones here, not all; method: immunoSEQ multiplex PCR. The table includes about 43,000 clones, approximately 89% detected once. The CDR3 spans 15 residues. V was clipped by 1 base and J by 8 bases, with 17 bases between them. Germline CDR1 SGHTA, CDR2 FQGNSA. The chain joins TRBV7-2 to TRBJ1-2, with D perhaps TRBD1 (5 bases). The source of this sequence is an elderly man with urothelial cancer. The sample in question was PBMCs, obtained around atezolizumab (anti-PD-L1) treatment. CDR3 sequence: CASSLGQGSRRGYTF. The CDR3 bases are TGTGCCAGCAGCTTAGGGCAGGGTAGCCGTCGGGGCTACACCTTC.